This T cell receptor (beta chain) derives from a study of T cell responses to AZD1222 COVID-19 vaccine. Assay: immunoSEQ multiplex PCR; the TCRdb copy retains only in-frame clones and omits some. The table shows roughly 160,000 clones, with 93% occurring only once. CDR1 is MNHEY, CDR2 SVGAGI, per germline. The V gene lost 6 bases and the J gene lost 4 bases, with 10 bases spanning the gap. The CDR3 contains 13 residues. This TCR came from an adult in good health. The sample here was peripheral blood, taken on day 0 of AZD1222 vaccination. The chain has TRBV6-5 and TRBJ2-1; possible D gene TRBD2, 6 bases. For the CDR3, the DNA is TGTGCCAGCAGAGGCGGGGTATACAATGAGCAGTTCTTC. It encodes CASRGGVYNEQFF.